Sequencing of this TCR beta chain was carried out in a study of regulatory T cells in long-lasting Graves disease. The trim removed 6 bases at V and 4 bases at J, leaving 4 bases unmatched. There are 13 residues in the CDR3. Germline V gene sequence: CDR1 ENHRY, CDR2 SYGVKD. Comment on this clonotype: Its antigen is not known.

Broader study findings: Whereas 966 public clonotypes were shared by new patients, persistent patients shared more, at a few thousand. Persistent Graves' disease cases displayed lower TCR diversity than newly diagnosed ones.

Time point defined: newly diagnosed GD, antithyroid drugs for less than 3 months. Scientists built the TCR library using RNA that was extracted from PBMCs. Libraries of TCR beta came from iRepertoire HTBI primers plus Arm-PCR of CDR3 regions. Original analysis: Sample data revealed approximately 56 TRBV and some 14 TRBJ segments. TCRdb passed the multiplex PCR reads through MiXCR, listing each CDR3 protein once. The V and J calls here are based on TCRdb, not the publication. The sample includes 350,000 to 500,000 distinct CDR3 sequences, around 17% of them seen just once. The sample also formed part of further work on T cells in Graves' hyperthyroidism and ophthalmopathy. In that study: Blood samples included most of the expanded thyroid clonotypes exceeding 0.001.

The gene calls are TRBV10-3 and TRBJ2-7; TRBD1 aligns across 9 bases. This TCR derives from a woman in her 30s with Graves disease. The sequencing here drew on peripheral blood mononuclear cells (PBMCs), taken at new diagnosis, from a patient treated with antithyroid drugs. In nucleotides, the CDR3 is TGTGCCATCAGGGACAGGGGCCAGTACGAGCAGTACTTC. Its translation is CAIRDRGQYEQYF.